This T cell receptor (beta chain) was documented in a study of shared clonotypes between healthy human individuals. Sequencing used immunoSEQ multiplex PCR; TCRdb keeps in-frame clones, though not all of them. The repertoire holds about 1 million clones, with about 76% as singletons. The CDR3 spans 12 residues. V was pared by 3 bases and J by 4 bases, with 7 bases between. CDR1 and CDR2 (germline): MDHEN, SYDVKM. Points on this clone: Its antigen is unidentified.

Healthy and HIV-negative, the adult donors had no recent acute infections or vaccinations. Findings and caveats of the study: Sharing of clonotypes among donors was expected to vary with sequencing depth. Rarefaction curves obtained for sorted subsets showed sequencing incomplete despite large depth.

Sequenced sample: memory CD4+ T cells sorted from blood. As to subset: CD45RA-negative fraction. The clonotype comes from a man between 18 and 35 years old in good health. The chain uses TRBV28 and TRBJ2-7; D is uncertain. The CDR3 here is CASSFVKYEQYF. The CDR3, as DNA: TGTGCCAGCAGTTTTGTTAAGTACGAGCAGTACTTC.